This T cell receptor (beta chain) was profiled in a study of blood T cell repertoires in COVID-19. TCRdb keeps only in-frame clones here, not all; method: immunoSEQ multiplex PCR. The sample carries 250,000 to 350,000 clones, about four fifths recorded once. Source material: peripheral blood. The sequence was collected from a person aged 65 to 85 with COVID-19, enrolled during active disease.

The CDR3 here is CASSLVNTDTQYF. The CDR3 DNA reads TGTGCCAGCAGCTTAGTAAACACAGATACGCAGTATTTT. V usage is TRBV7-6 and J usage is TRBJ2-3; D not resolved. CDR1 SGHVS and CDR2 FNYEAQ come from the germline V gene. V lost 1 base and J lost 2, with 4 bases in between. The CDR3 consists of 13 residues.